Listed below are T cell receptor beta chains from one sample, sequenced in a study of shared clonotypes between healthy human individuals. TCRdb keeps only in-frame clones here, not all; method: immunoSEQ multiplex PCR. The sample lists over a million clones; about 80% were seen once. Sequenced input: memory CD4+ T cells from PBMCs. The receptors originated from a man younger than 30 in good health. Some clones in this sample may be carry-over from other donors' samples. Each CDR3 is given with its conserved first and last residue. D genes are given only for firm matches. The size field is filled for only some rows; it gives once, few, many or a size class.

>13|-|TRBJ1-5|-|TRBV28
CASRRERGQPQHF
TGTGCCAGCAGGAGGGAAAGAGGCCAGCCCCAGCATTTT
>15|-|TRBJ1-5|once|TRBV19
CASSMGQVAYQPQHF
TGTGCCAGTAGTATGGGACAAGTGGCTTATCAGCCCCAGCATTTT
>15|-|TRBJ2-5|-|TRBV18
CASSPQPPGQETQYF
TGTGCCAGCTCACCACAGCCCCCCGGGCAAGAGACCCAGTACTTC
>17|-|TRBJ2-1|-|TRBV5-1
CASSLLNDRAGLNEQFF
TGCGCCAGCAGCTTGTTGAACGACCGCGCAGGGTTAAATGAGCAGTTCTTC
>16|TRBD2|TRBJ2-1|few|TRBV28
CASSSRLAGHYNEQFF
TGTGCCAGCAGCTCCCGACTAGCGGGACACTACAATGAGCAGTTCTTC
>16|TRBD1|TRBJ2-7|-|TRBV28
CASSQLGTGVTYEQYF
TGTGCCAGCAGCCAACTCGGGACAGGAGTTACCTACGAGCAGTACTTC
>17|-|TRBJ2-3|-|TRBV5-1
CASSDALVAGSTDTQYF
TGCGCCAGCAGCGACGCCCTGGTGGCGGGATCCACAGATACGCAGTATTTT
>14|TRBD1|TRBJ2-5|-|TRBV29-1
CSVQQGIGGETQYF
TGCAGCGTGCAACAGGGGATAGGAGGAGAGACCCAGTACTTC
>15|TRBD1|TRBJ1-2|-|TRBV19
CASSRRTGTNYGYTF
TGTGCCAGTAGTCGACGGACAGGTACCAACTATGGCTACACCTTC
>16|TRBD2|TRBJ2-5|-|TRBV6-6
CASRDLGGRTAETQYF
TGTGCCAGCAGAGATCTAGGCGGGAGAACGGCGGAGACCCAGTACTTC
>15|-|TRBJ1-1|-|TRBV15
CATSSHLGRNTEAFF
TGTGCCACCAGCAGCCACTTAGGGCGGAACACTGAAGCTTTCTTT
>15|-|TRBJ2-3|-|TRBV5-6
CASSLFQLGPDTQYF
TGTGCCAGCAGCTTGTTTCAGCTAGGTCCGGATACGCAGTATTTT
>14|-|TRBJ1-1|-|TRBV2
CASSELGGGTEAFF
TGTGCCAGCAGTGAATTGGGAGGGGGCACTGAAGCTTTCTTT
>18|TRBD2|TRBJ2-1|few|TRBV2
CASSGDLVAAGGPNEQFF
TGTGCCAGCAGCGGAGATCTGGTGGCAGCGGGAGGGCCGAATGAGCAGTTCTTC
>16|TRBD1|TRBJ1-1|-|TRBV19
CASSLSGTGRDTEAFF
TGTGCCAGTAGCTTATCCGGGACAGGGAGGGACACTGAAGCTTTCTTT
>14|-|TRBJ2-3|few|TRBV29-1
CSATTASGTDTQYF
TGCAGCGCAACAACAGCCTCTGGCACAGATACGCAGTATTTT
>13|-|TRBJ1-1|few|TRBV15
CATSGDGNTEAFF
TGTGCCACCAGCGGGGACGGGAACACTGAAGCTTTCTTT
>14|-|TRBJ1-2|-|TRBV2
CASSLFVGGYGYTF
TGTGCCAGCAGTCTCTTTGTGGGGGGCTATGGCTACACCTTC
>12|TRBD2|TRBJ2-7|many|TRBV10-3
CANGGARDEQYF
TGTGCCAACGGGGGGGCCCGGGACGAGCAGTACTTC
>19|-|TRBJ1-5|few|TRBV28
CASSSGQGGSWGLYQPQHF
TGTGCCAGCAGTTCAGGTCAAGGAGGGTCTTGGGGGTTGTATCAGCCCCAGCATTTT
>17|-|TRBJ2-6|-|TRBV7-3
CASRQGADSSGANVLTF
TGTGCCAGCAGACAAGGAGCAGACAGCTCTGGGGCCAACGTCCTGACTTTC
>15|TRBD2|TRBJ2-1|-|TRBV6-5
CASRTGLATYNEQFF
TGTGCCAGCAGAACGGGACTAGCGACCTACAATGAGCAGTTCTTC
>16|TRBD2|TRBJ2-3|few|TRBV5-4
CASRPAGGPSTDTQYF
TGTGCCAGCAGGCCAGCGGGAGGGCCAAGCACAGATACGCAGTATTTT
>14|TRBD1|TRBJ2-7|-|TRBV5-1
CASSLEAGGYEQYF
TGCGCCAGCAGCTTGGAGGCAGGGGGCTACGAGCAGTACTTC
>16|TRBD1|TRBJ1-5|-|TRBV30
CAWSATGRGSNQPQHF
TGTGCCTGGAGTGCGACAGGGAGGGGTAGCAATCAGCCCCAGCATTTT
>14|-|TRBJ2-7|-|TRBV7-3
CASSLTAGLGEQYF
TGTGCCAGCAGCTTAACGGCGGGGTTAGGCGAGCAGTACTTC
>14|TRBD1|TRBJ1-2|-|TRBV4-2
CASSPGGNNYGYTF
TGTGCCAGCAGCCCAGGGGGGAATAACTATGGCTACACCTTC
>15|-|TRBJ2-5|-|TRBV4-1
CASSQRSGPQETQYF
TGCGCCAGCAGCCAGAGGAGCGGTCCCCAAGAGACCCAGTACTTC
>12|-|TRBJ2-5|-|TRBV19
CASNRGRETQYF
TGTGCCAGTAATAGGGGCCGGGAGACCCAGTACTTC
>15|TRBD2|TRBJ2-2|-|TRBV7-3
CASSLLAGEQGELFF
TGTGCCAGCAGCTTACTAGCGGGGGAGCAAGGGGAGCTGTTTTTT
>17|-|TRBJ2-2|-|TRBV5-4
CASSSGYGTGNTGELFF
TGTGCCAGCAGCTCAGGGTACGGGACGGGCAACACCGGGGAGCTGTTTTTT
>17|-|TRBJ2-3|-|TRBV14
CASSTGTSIRGTDTQYF
TGTGCCAGCAGCACCGGGACGTCCATACGAGGCACAGATACGCAGTATTTT
>11|-|TRBJ1-1|-|TRBV2
CASRPYTEAFF
TGTGCCAGCAGGCCGTACACTGAAGCTTTCTTT
>14|-|TRBJ2-3|-|TRBV5-1
CASSFEGSSDTQYF
TGCGCCAGCAGCTTCGAGGGATCATCAGATACGCAGTATTTT
>13|TRBD1|TRBJ2-4|-|TRBV27
CASSDRAKGIQYF
TGTGCCAGCAGCGACAGGGCCAAAGGCATTCAGTACTTC
>16|TRBD2|TRBJ2-7|-|TRBV5-4
CASGMQAGFREGEQYF
TGTGCCAGCGGAATGCAAGCGGGATTCCGTGAGGGCGAGCAGTACTTC
>13|-|TRBJ1-1|-|TRBV7-2
CASSLSGGTEAFF
TGTGCCAGCAGCCTGTCGGGGGGCACTGAAGCTTTCTTT
>15|TRBD1|TRBJ2-1|-|TRBV28
CASSPPGQGWDEQFF
TGTGCCAGCAGTCCGCCGGGACAGGGGTGGGATGAGCAGTTCTTC
>14|-|TRBJ2-3|once|TRBV28
CASSPQSSTDTQYF
TGTGCCAGCAGTCCCCAAAGTAGCACAGATACGCAGTATTTT
>15|TRBD1|TRBJ2-1|-|TRBV7-2
CASSSRQGAGNEQFF
TGTGCCAGCAGCTCCAGACAGGGGGCGGGAAATGAGCAGTTCTTC
>16|-|TRBJ1-2|few|TRBV19
CASLQGSDRGTYGYTF
TGTGCCAGTCTACAGGGCTCCGACCGAGGGACCTATGGCTACACCTTC
>15|-|TRBJ2-5|-|TRBV5-1
CASSFGYLRIETQYF
TGCGCCAGCAGCTTCGGTTACCTCCGAATAGAGACCCAGTACTTC
>15|TRBD1|TRBJ1-4|few|TRBV2
CASKGQLATNEKLFF
TGTGCCAGCAAGGGACAGCTTGCAACTAATGAAAAACTGTTTTTT
>14|-|TRBJ1-4|-|TRBV28
CASRTGLRLEKLFF
TGTGCCAGCAGGACCGGGCTTAGGCTTGAAAAACTGTTTTTT
>14|-|TRBJ2-4|-|TRBV5-1
CASSFGGAKNIQYF
TGCGCCAGCAGCTTTGGAGGGGCCAAAAACATTCAGTACTTC
>16|TRBD1|TRBJ2-4|-|TRBV5-1
CASSADRGLGINIQYF
TGCGCCAGCAGCGCGGACAGGGGGCTTGGTATAAACATTCAGTACTTC
>15|-|TRBJ2-2|-|TRBV5-1
CASSSPVGTGGELFF
TGCGCCAGCAGCTCCCCGGTTGGAACCGGCGGGGAGCTGTTTTTT
>11|-|TRBJ1-2|-|TRBV7-2
CASTPYYGYTF
TGTGCCAGCACCCCGTACTATGGCTACACCTTC
>17|TRBD1|TRBJ2-5|-|TRBV11-3
CASSLVTDRGLGETQYF
TGTGCCAGCAGCTTGGTTACGGACAGGGGATTGGGAGAGACCCAGTACTTC
>17|-|TRBJ2-6|-|TRBV2
CASSEAQGYSGANVLTF
TGTGCCAGCAGTGAGGCTCAGGGGTACTCTGGGGCCAACGTCCTGACTTTC
>13|-|TRBJ2-1|-|TRBV9
CASSPTPSLQQFF
TGTGCCAGCAGCCCAACGCCCTCCCTCCAGCAGTTCTTC
>14|-|TRBJ2-7|-|TRBV5-1
CASSGGSSRGEQYF
TGCGCCAGCAGCGGAGGGTCCTCTCGGGGCGAGCAGTACTTC
>12|-|TRBJ1-5|-|TRBV19
CASSLAAKAQHF
TGTGCCAGTAGTTTGGCCGCTAAGGCCCAGCATTTT